This T cell receptor (beta chain) was identified in a study of early T cells in non-severe SARS-CoV-2 infection (dated by TCRdb to the early 2020s). Concerning the study at large: Bulk RNA from unsorted whole blood was used for TCR sequencing, so alpha and beta chains could not be paired. The paper's findings and limits, for the study overall: Matching against VDJdb was skewed toward anti-spike CD8 responses, likely underestimated virus-specific expansions, and missed private and CD4 specificities.

A note on this clonotype: There is no known antigen for this receptor. Base qualities are not provided; no much larger clone lies one nucleotide away.

A case-control design nested within a healthcare worker cohort in London, UK, was used, with weekly nasopharyngeal swab PCR tests and blood sampling performed. Healthcare workers were recruited during the week of the UK lockdown, between 23 and 31 March 2020, and followed weekly for up to 16 weeks. V is pared back by 5 bases and J by 1 base, with 10 bases lying between the germline termini. The germline V gene supplies CDR1 SGHVS and CDR2 FQNEAQ. The CDR3 runs 14 residues from the cysteine to the phenylalanine. The entry retains the CDR3 DNA only, 42 bases that are in frame from base 1. The method was 5' RACE. These reads were obtained on a NextSeq 500. Unique molecular identifiers were attached to individual cDNA molecules in the TCR library protocol so that sequencing error and PCR bias could be corrected. Both TCR alpha and beta chains were sequenced, and tight co-correlation was observed between alpha and beta sequence abundances in each sample. The paper's data handling went like this. Decombinator V4 was used to annotate the V gene, J gene and CDR3 of the TCR sequences. Expanded TCRs were defined as changing significantly between any two time points under a Poisson model with p below 0.0001. TCR abundances were normalised to the total number of TCRs sequenced per sample and were expressed as counts per million. MAIT TCRs were defined by TRAV1-2 paired with TRAJ12, TRAJ20 or TRAJ33, and iNKT TCRs by TRAV10 paired with TRAJ18. VDJdb, accessed 1 November 2021, was searched for CMV, EBV and SARS-CoV-2 annotated TCRs, with TCRs annotated for multiple antigens excluded. Through fastp at Q25 and MiXCR, TCRdb rebuilt clones from the public reads, retaining in-frame beta chains. Each entry is one CDR3 protein sequence, shown with its most common DNA and genes. Clone size and V and J calls follow TCRdb, not the original study. The sample contains about 72,000 distinct CDR3 sequences, approximately 9.1% of them found a single time. The ten largest clones represent 3.2% of the sample.

The rearranged segments are TRBV7-8 and TRBJ2-3; the D gene cannot be resolved reliably. Sequencing used whole blood. This clonotype was obtained from an adult who was a healthcare worker with PCR-confirmed SARS-CoV-2 infection or an uninfected control (not recorded which). The CDR3 here reads CASSEVVGTDTQYF. The nucleotide sequence is TGTGCCAGCAGCGAAGTAGTCGGCACAGATACGCAGTATTTT.